The entry below describes one T cell receptor (beta chain). At one of its ends the junction is not consistent with the germline gene, which may arise from a read error. Germline loops: CDR1 SEHNR, CDR2 FQNEAQ (reference sequence). The CDR3 extends over 16 amino acids. This sample was included in a study of cytomegalovirus exposure and HLA in healthy donors. Amplification used 60 Vbeta primers and 13 Jbeta primers. Method: immunoSEQ multiplex PCR; TCRdb's copy keeps in-frame clones and lacks some. The sample records 150,000 or so clones, 60% to 85% being singletons. The source is a man between 40 and 49 years old in good health and CMV-seropositive. Sequences were obtained from PBMCs. This rearrangement joins TRBV7-9 to TRBJ2-5, with 10 nucleotides matching TRBD1. For the CDR3, the DNA is TGTTCCAGCAGCTTCTCACCGGGACAGGGGCCCGAGACCCAGTACTTC. This sequence encodes CSSSFSPGQGPETQYF.